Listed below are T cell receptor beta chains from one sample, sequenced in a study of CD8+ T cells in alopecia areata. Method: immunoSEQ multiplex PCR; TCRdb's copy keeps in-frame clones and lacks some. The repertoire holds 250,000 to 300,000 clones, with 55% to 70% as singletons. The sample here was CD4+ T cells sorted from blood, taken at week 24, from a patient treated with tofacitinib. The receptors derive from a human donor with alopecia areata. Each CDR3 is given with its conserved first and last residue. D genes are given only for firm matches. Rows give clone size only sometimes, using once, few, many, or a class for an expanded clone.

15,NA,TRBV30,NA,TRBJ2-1,TGTGCCTGGAGGGTTGGGCCACCATCAATGACCGAGCAGTTCTTC,CAWRVGPPSMTEQFF
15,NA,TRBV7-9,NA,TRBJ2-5,TGTGCCAGCAGCTTAGCGGGCTTAGGGGCGGAGACCCAGTACTTC,CASSLAGLGAETQYF
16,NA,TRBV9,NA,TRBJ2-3,TGTGCCAGCAGCGCCCTAGACAGACTAAGCACAGATACGCAGTATTTT,CASSALDRLSTDTQYF
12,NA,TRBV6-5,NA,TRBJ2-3,TGTGCCAGCCACGGGATGCGCAATACGCAGTATTTT,CASHGMRNTQYF
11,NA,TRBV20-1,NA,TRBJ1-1,TGCAGTGCTGCAGGGGTCACTGAAGCTTTCTTT,CSAAGVTEAFF
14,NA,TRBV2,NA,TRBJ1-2,TGTGCCAGCAGTGAAGCAGTAACAAGCTATGGCTACACCTTC,CASSEAVTSYGYTF
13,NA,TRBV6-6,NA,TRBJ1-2,TGTGCCAGCCGAAGACGGGATAGCTATGGCTACACCTTC,CASRRRDSYGYTF
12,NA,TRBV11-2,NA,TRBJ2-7,TGTGCCAGCAGCCCCGGGACCGCCGAGCAGTACTTC,CASSPGTAEQYF
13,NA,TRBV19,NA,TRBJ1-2,TGTGCCAGTAGTATCGCGGCAGAAAATGGCTACACCTTC,CASSIAAENGYTF
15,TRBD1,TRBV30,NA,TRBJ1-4,TGTGCCTGGAGTCTTCCGGGACAGCGACTTGAAAAACTGTTTTTT,CAWSLPGQRLEKLFF
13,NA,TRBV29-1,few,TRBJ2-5,TGCAGCGCCCACGTCGCAGGGCAAGAGACCCAGTACTTC,CSAHVAGQETQYF
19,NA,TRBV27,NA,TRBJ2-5,TGTGCCAGCAGTTTATCGAGGCTCGACGGGGGGCCATACCAAGAGACCCAGTACTTC,CASSLSRLDGGPYQETQYF
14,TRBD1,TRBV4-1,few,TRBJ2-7,TGCGCCAGCAGCACCCCGACAGGGTCCTACGAGCAGTACTTC,CASSTPTGSYEQYF
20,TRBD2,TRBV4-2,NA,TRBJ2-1,TGTGCCAGCAGCCCCGGGACTAGCGTGTGGGGGCGGAGCTCCTACAATGAGCAGTTCTTC,CASSPGTSVWGRSSYNEQFF
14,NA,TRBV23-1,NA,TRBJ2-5,TGCGCCAGCAACAGGGTCCCTACACAAGAGACCCAGTACTTC,CASNRVPTQETQYF
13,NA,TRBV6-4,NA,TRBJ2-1,TGTGCCAGCAGTCTTACCCCAAACAATGAGCAGTTCTTC,CASSLTPNNEQFF
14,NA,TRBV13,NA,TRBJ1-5,TGTGCCAGCAGCTTAGGCCGACGGAATCAGCCCCAGCATTTT,CASSLGRRNQPQHF
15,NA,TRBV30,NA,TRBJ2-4,TGTGCCTGGTCAGACTTTCTATTAGCCAAAAACATTCAGTACTTC,CAWSDFLLAKNIQYF
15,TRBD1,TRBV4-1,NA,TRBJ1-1,TGCGCCAGCAGCCATCCGGGACAGGGAAAAACTGAAGCTTTCTTT,CASSHPGQGKTEAFF
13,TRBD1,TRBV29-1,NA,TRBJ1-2,TGCAGCGTTCGGGGAGGGGGCGCTGATGGCTACACCTTC,CSVRGGGADGYTF
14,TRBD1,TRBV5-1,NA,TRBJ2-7,TGCGCCAGCAGCTATCAGGGGGCCTTGGACGAGCAGTACTTC,CASSYQGALDEQYF
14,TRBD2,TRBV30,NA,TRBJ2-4,TGTGCCTGGAATATCGCGGTAGCGGGGGACATTCAGTACTTC,CAWNIAVAGDIQYF
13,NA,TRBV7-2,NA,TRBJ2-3,TGTGCCAGCAGGGCGGGGTTAACAGATACGCAGTATTTT,CASRAGLTDTQYF
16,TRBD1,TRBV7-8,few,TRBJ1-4,TGTGCCAGCAGCCCGGACAGGGGCCGCGTTAATGAAAAACTGTTTTTT,CASSPDRGRVNEKLFF
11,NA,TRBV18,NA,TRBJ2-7,TGTGCCAGCTCACCTGACTACGAGCAGTACTTC,CASSPDYEQYF
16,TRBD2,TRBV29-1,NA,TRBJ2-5,TGCAGCGTTAAACTCGGTGGTAGCGGGGGGGCGGAGACCCAGTACTTC,CSVKLGGSGGAETQYF
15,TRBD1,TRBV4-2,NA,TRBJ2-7,TGTGCCAGCAGCCGCCCGGGACAGGGTCTCTACGAGCAGTACTTC,CASSRPGQGLYEQYF
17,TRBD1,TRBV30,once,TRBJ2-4,TGTGCCTGGAACTTCTCTGGACAGGGGTTAGCCAAAAACATTCAGTACTTC,CAWNFSGQGLAKNIQYF
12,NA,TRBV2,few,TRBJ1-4,TGTGCCAGCTCTCAGGAGGGTGAAAAACTGTTTTTT,CASSQEGEKLFF
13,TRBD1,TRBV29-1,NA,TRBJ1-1,TGCAGCGTTTCCGGGACAGGGGGGACTGAAGCTTTCTTT,CSVSGTGGTEAFF
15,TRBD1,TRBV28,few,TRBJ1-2,TGTGCCAGCAGTAAGCCGGGACAGGGAAATTATGGCTACACCTTC,CASSKPGQGNYGYTF